The clone carrying this TCR beta chain was counted only a few times. Its antigen is as yet unknown. TCRdb re-called the reads through MiXCR, storing one row per CDR3 protein. Among hundreds of thousands of distinct CDR3 sequences listed, about 42% were seen once. The sample belongs to a study of T cell repertoires in cytomegalovirus infection. In the study overall: CMV epitopes in the study were HLA-C-restricted (recently identified) and HLA-B-restricted (well studied). A matching HLA type, together with CMV infection, was signaled by public TCR beta signatures.

The CDR3 is 14 residues long. V lost 4 bases and J 1 base, leaving 10 bases between the germline ends. Germline CDR1 is ENHRY and CDR2 is SYGVKD. This sequence joins TRBV10-3 and TRBJ1-1, with D unresolved. The sequences come from cultured PBMCs, collected from culture after CMV antigen stimulation. The source of this sequence is a human donor in good health (CMV status not recorded). Some clones in this sample may be carry-over from other donors' samples. The CDR3, as DNA: TGTGCCATCAGTGTACGACTCACGAACACTGAAGCTTTCTTT. Translated: CAISVRLTNTEAFF.